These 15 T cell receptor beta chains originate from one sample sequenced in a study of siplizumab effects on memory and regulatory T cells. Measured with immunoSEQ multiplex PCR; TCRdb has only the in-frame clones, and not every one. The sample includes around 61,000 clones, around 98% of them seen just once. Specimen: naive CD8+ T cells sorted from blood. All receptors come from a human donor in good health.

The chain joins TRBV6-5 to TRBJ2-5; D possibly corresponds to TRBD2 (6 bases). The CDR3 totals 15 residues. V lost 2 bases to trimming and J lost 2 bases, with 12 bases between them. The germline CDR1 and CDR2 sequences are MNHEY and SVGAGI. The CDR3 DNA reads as TGTGCCAGCAGTTACACCCTAGCGCCACAAGAGACCCAGTACTTC. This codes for CASSYTLAPQETQYF.

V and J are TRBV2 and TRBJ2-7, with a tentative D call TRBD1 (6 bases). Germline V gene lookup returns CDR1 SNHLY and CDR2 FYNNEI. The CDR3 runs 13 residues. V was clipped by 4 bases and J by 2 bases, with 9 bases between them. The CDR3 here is CASSGTETYEQYF. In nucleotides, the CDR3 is TGTGCCAGCAGTGGGACAGAGACCTACGAGCAGTACTTC.

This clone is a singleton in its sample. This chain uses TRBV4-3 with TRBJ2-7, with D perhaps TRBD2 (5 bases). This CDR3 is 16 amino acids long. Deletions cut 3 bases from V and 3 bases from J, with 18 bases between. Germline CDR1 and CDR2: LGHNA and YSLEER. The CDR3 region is CASSHSAGGDYYEQYF. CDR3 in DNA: TGCGCCAGCAGCCATTCTGCAGGAGGCGATTACTACGAGCAGTACTTC.

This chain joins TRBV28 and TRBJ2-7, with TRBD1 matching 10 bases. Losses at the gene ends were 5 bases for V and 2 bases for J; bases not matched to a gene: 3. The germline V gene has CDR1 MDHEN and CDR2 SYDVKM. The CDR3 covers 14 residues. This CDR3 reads CASSVGTGAYEQYF. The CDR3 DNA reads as TGTGCCAGCAGTGTCGGGACAGGGGCCTACGAGCAGTACTTC.

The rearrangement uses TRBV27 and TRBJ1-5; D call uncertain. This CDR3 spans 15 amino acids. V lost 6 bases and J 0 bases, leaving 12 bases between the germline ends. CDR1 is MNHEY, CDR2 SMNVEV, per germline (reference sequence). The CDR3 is CASSLIPASNQPQHF. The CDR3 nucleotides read TGTGCCAGCAGCCTCATACCGGCTAGCAATCAGCCCCAGCATTTT.

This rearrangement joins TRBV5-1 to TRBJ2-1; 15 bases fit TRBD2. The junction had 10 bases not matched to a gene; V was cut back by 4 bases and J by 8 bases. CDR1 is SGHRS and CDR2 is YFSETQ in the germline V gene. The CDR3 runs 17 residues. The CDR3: CASSTGLAGGAGDEQFF. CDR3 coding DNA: TGCGCCAGCAGCACAGGACTAGCGGGAGGGGCCGGCGATGAGCAGTTCTTC.

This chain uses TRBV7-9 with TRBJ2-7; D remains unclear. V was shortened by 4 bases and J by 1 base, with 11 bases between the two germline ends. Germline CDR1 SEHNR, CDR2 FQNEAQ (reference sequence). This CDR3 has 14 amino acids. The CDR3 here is CASSSQLGSYEQYF. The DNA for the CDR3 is TGTGCCAGCAGCTCCCAACTGGGTTCCTACGAGCAGTACTTC.

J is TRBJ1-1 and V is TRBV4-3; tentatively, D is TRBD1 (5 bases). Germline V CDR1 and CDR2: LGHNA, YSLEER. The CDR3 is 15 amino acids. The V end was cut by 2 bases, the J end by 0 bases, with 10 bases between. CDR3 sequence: CASSQRGTLNTEAFF. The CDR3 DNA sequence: TGCGCCAGCAGCCAAAGGGGCACTTTGAACACTGAAGCTTTCTTT.

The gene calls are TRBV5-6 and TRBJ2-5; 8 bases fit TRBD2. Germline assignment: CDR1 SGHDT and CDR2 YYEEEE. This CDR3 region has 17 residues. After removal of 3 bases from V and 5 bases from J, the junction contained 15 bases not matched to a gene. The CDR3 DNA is TGTGCCAGCAGCTCGGCTCGGGGGGGAGAGGACTGGGAGACCCAGTACTTC. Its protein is CASSSARGGEDWETQYF.

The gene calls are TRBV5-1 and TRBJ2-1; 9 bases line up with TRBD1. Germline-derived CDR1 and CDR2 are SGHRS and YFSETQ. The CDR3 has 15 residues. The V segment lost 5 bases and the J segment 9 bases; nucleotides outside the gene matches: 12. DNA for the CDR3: TGCGCCAGCAGGTTTAGTTTGGGGACAGGGAGTGAGCAGTTCTTC. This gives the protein CASRFSLGTGSEQFF.

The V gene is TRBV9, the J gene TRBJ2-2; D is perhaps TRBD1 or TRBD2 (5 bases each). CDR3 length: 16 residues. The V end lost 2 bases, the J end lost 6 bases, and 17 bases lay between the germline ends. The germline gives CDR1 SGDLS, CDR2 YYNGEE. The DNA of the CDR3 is TGTGCCAGCAGCGTCTCTGGGACGGGCGCCGCCGGGGAGCTGTTTTTT. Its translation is CASSVSGTGAAGELFF.

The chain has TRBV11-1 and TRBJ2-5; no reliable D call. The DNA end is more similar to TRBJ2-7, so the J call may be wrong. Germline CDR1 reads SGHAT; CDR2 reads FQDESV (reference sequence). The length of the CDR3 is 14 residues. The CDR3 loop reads CASSLFYRTYEQYF. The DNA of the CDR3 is TGTGCCAGCAGCTTATTCTATAGGACCTACGAGCAGTACTTC.

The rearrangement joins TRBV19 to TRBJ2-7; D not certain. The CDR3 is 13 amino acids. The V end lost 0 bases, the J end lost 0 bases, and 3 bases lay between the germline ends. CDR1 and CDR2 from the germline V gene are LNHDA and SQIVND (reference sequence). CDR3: CASSIEISYEQYF. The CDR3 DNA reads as TGTGCCAGTAGTATAGAGATCTCCTACGAGCAGTACTTC.

In DNA form, the CDR3 reads TGCGCCAGCAGCTCGGGACAGGGACCTACCTACAATGAGCAGTTCTTC. Its translation: CASSSGQGPTYNEQFF. The rearrangement joins TRBV5-1 to TRBJ2-1; 9 bases are shared with TRBD1. The CDR3 length is 16 residues. Germline CDR1 SGHRS, CDR2 YFSETQ. V shed 3 bases and J 2 bases; nucleotides not matched to a gene: 6.

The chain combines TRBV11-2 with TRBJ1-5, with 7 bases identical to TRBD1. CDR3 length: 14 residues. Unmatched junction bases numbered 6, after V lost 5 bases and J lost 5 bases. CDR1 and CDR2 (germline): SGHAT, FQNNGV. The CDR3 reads CASSQGTVDQPQHF. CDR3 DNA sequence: TGTGCCAGCAGCCAGGGGACAGTCGATCAGCCCCAGCATTTT.